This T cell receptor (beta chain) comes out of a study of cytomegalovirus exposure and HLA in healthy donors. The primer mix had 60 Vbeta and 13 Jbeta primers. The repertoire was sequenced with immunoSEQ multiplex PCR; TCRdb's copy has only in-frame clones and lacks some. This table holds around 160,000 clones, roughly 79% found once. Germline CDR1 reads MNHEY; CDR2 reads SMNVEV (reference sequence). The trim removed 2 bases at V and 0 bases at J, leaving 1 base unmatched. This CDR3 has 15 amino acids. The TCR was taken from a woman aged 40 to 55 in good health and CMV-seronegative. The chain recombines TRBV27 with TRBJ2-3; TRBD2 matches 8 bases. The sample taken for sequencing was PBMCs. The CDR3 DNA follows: TGTGCCAGCAGTTTAACGGGGGGGAGCACAGATACGCAGTATTTT. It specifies CASSLTGGSTDTQYF.